This TCR beta chain was observed in a study of OX40 agonist ivuxolimab in advanced cancers. Study context: Ivuxolimab, an agonistic anti-OX40 (CD134) antibody, was given to patients. Earlier anti-PD-1, anti-PD-L1 or anti-CTLA-4 therapy was permitted; around 40% had received some. Study-wide results and limits: At 0.1-3.0 mg/kg, partial responders had clonal expansion among the lowest observed.

The repertoire was sequenced with immunoSEQ multiplex PCR; TCRdb's copy has only in-frame clones and lacks some. The sample includes some 97,000 clones, about nine tenths of them seen just once. In regard to this clone: Its antigen remains unidentified.

Germline V CDR1 and CDR2: MNHNY, SVGAGI (reference sequence). V dropped 5 bases and J dropped 8 bases, with 21 bases sitting between them. The CDR3 is 15 residues long. The source material was CD4+ or CD8+ T cells sorted from blood, sampled in a trial of the OX40 agonist ivuxolimab. The gene calls are TRBV6-6 and TRBJ1-2; D is unresolved. The TCR was taken from an adult with an advanced solid tumor such as melanoma, head and neck, liver or kidney cancer. Here the CDR3 reads CASSNRGDLLEGYTF. In DNA form, the CDR3 reads TGTGCCAGCAGTAACCGGGGAGACTTACTCGAAGGCTACACCTTC.